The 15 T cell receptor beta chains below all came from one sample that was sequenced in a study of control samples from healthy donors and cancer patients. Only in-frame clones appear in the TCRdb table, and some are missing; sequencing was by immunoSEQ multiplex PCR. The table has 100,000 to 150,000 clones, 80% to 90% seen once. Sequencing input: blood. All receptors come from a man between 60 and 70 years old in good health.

The CDR3 sequence: CASSLLTGDNYGYTF. DNA of the CDR3: TGCGCCAGCAGCCTCTTGACAGGTGACAACTATGGCTACACCTTC. The chain joins TRBV5-1 to TRBJ1-2; possible D gene TRBD1, 6 bases. V was shortened by 4 bases and J by 2 bases, with 15 bases between the two germline ends. The CDR3 runs to 15 residues. The germline gives CDR1 SGHRS, CDR2 YFSETQ.

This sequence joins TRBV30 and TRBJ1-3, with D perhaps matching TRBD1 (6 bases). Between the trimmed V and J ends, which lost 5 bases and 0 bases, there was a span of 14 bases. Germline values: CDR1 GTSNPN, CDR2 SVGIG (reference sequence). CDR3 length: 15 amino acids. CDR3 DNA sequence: TGTGCCTGGGCAGGGGCAGGAGTCTCTGGAAACACCATATATTTT. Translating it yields CAWAGAGVSGNTIYF.

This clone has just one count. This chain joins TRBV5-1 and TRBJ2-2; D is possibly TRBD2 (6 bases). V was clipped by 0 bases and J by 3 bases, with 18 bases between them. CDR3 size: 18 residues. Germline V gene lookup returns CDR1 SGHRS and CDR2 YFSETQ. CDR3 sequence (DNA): TGCGCCAGCAGCTTGGAAGGTTTGAGGGGAGGTGACACCGGGGAGCTGTTTTTT. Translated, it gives CASSLEGLRGGDTGELFF.

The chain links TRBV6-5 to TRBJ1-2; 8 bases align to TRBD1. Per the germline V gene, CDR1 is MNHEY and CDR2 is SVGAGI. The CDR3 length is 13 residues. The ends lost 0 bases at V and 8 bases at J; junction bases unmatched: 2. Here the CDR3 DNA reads TGTGCCAGCAGTTACTCTGCAGGGGGCGGCTACACCTTC. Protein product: CASSYSAGGGYTF.

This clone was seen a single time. The CDR3 bases are TGTGCCACCAGTCCCCCAGGCCAAGAGACCCAGTACTTC. It codes for CATSPPGQETQYF. The chain links TRBV24-1 to TRBJ2-5; D is unclear. Germline V gene sequence: CDR1 KGHDR, CDR2 SFDVKD. Trimming cost V 6 bases and J 1 base, with 8 bases left between them. The CDR3 sequence is 13 residues long.

In DNA form, the CDR3 reads TGTGCCAGCAGCCTCGGGACAGGGGCCTACGAGCAGTACTTC. This codes for CASSLGTGAYEQYF. The chain has TRBV3-1 (or the pseudogene TRBV3-2) and TRBJ2-7; 10 bases line up with TRBD1. Germline CDR1 reads LGHDT; CDR2 reads YNNKEL (reference sequence). The CDR3 consists of 14 residues. V lost 4 bases, J lost 2 bases, and 2 bases stayed unmatched.

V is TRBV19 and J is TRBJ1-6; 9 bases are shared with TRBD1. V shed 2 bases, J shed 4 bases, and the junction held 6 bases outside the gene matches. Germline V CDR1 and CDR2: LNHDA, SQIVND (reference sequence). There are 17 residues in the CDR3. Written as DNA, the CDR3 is TGTGCCAGTAGTATAACGGGACAGGGAAATTATAATTCACCCCTCCACTTT. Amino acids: CASSITGQGNYNSPLHF.

CDR3 sequence: CASSLKPPQSRSYEQYF. Written as DNA, the CDR3 is TGTGCCAGCAGTTTAAAACCCCCCCAGAGCCGGTCCTACGAGCAGTACTTC. The rearrangement uses TRBV27 and TRBJ2-7; no firm D call. This CDR3 has 17 amino acids. V was pared by 2 bases and J by 1 base, with 18 bases between. In germline, CDR1 is MNHEY, CDR2 SMNVEV (reference sequence).

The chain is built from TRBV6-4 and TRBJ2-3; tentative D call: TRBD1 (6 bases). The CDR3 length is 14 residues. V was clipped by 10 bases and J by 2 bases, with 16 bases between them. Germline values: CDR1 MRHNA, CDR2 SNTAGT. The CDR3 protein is CATSQGQLTDTQYF. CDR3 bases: TGTGCCACCTCTCAGGGGCAACTCACAGATACGCAGTATTTT.

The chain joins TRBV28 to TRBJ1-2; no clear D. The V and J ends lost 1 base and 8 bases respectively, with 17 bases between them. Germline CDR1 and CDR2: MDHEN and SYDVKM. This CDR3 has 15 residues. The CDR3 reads CASSLSSSFGQGYTF. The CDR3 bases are TGTGCCAGCAGTTTATCATCCTCCTTCGGGCAGGGCTACACCTTC.

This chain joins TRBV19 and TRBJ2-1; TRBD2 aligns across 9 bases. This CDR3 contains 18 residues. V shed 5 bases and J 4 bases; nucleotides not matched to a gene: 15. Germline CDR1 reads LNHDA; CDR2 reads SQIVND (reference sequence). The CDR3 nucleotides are TGTGCCAGTAGTCCTCCCGGGGGCTGGACTAGCGATTACAATGAGCAGTTCTTC. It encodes CASSPPGGWTSDYNEQFF.

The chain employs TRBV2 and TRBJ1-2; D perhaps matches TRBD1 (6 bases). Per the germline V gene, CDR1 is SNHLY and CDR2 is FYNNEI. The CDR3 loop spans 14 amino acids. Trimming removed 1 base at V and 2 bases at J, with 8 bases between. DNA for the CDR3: TGTGCCAGCAGTGAAGGGCAGGGGAACTATGGCTACACCTTC. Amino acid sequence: CASSEGQGNYGYTF.

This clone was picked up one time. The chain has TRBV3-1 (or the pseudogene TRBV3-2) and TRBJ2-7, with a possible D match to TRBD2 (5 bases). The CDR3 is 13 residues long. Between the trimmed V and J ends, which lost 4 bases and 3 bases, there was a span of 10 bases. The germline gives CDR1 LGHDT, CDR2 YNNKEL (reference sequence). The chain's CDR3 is CASSLGEGYEQYF. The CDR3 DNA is TGTGCCAGCAGCCTGGGAGAGGGCTACGAGCAGTACTTC.

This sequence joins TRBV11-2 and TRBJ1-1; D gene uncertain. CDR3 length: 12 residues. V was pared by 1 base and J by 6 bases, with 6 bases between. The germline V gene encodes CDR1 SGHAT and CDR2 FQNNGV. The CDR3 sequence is CASSLVGAEAFF. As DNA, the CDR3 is TGTGCCAGCAGCTTAGTGGGCGCTGAAGCTTTCTTT.

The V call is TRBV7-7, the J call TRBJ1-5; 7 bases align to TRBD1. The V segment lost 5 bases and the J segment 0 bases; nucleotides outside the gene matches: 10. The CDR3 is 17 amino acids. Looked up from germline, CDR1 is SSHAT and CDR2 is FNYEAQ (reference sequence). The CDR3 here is CASSPPEQGFSNQPQHF. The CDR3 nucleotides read TGTGCCAGCAGCCCCCCGGAACAGGGGTTTAGCAATCAGCCCCAGCATTTT.